This T cell receptor (beta chain) is drawn from a study of blood T cell repertoires in COVID-19. About the study: Some COVID-19 samples were acute and others convalescent; all came from the United States, Italy and Spain. Nucleic acid was either cDNA or gDNA, and it came from T cells, B-cell-depleted T cells, or PBMCs.

Original methodology: Using reference gene primer amplification, nucleated cell counts were estimated. The table came from immunoSEQ multiplex PCR; TCRdb's copy has only in-frame clones and leaves some out. The DNA gave D and trimming, while V, J and clone size come from that table. The data show roughly 87,000 clones, around 83% seen once. Material for sequencing was peripheral blood. The receptor comes from a woman in her sixties or seventies with acute or convalescent COVID-19.

This CDR3 reads CASSLRLAGGETQYF. The CDR3 DNA sequence: TGTGCCAGCAGTTTAAGACTAGCGGGGGGTGAGACCCAGTACTTC. The rearrangement links TRBV28 to TRBJ2-5, with TRBD2 identical over 13 bases. The CDR3 extends over 15 amino acids. The V gene end was trimmed by 2 bases and the J gene end by 5 bases; junction bases not matched to a gene: 2. CDR1 MDHEN and CDR2 SYDVKM come from the germline V gene.